This T cell receptor (beta chain) is from a study of T-cell memory formation after mild COVID-19. 5'RACE primed from the constant segment yielded TCR alpha and TCR beta cDNA libraries bearing sample barcodes and UMIs. MiXCR, applied by TCRdb to the 5' RACE reads, yields one record per CDR3 protein. Counted here are 180,000 or so distinct CDR3 sequences, approximately 16% occurring once; the ten biggest clones make up about 1.9%. The study's findings and limits: Some responding clones appeared in pre-infection memory, suggesting cross-reactive memory joined.

The CDR3 length is 14 residues. Germline loops: CDR1 SGHRS, CDR2 YFSETQ. V was pared by 4 bases and J by 6 bases, with 16 bases between. For this clonotype: Its antigen is currently unknown.

Sequencing was done on a sample of PBMCs or a T cell subset sorted from them (not recorded which). This receptor was obtained from an adult woman who had mild COVID-19 (a few samples of this study predate the infection). Cell type and time point are not known. The rearrangement uses TRBV5-1 and TRBJ1-2, with no clear D. The CDR3 nucleotides are TGCGCCAGCAGCCCTCGACGCCACCCGGATGGCTACACCTTC. Translated: CASSPRRHPDGYTF. The variable domain in full, completed from reference TRBV5-1 and TRBJ1-2, reads KAGVTQTPRYLIKTRGQQVTLSCSPISGHRSVSWYQQTPGQGLQFLFEYFSETQRNKGNFPGRFSGRQFSNSRSEMNVSTLELGDSALYLCASSPRRHPDGYTFGSGTRLTVV.